The clone carrying this T cell receptor (beta chain) appeared a single time. This record belongs to a study of shared T cell receptors in the human thymus. Germline assignment: CDR1 LGHNA and CDR2 YSLEER. The V end lost 2 bases, the J end lost 5 bases, and 12 bases lay between the germline ends. The CDR3 covers 14 residues. The assay was immunoSEQ multiplex PCR, and TCRdb's table has in-frame clones only and misses some. In the table there are some 760,000 clones, 80% to 90% of which are singletons. These data were also reused for a study on human thymus T cells. As that study records: Healthy Finnish infants undergoing corrective surgery for congenital heart defects were the donors.

The chain combines TRBV4-3 with TRBJ1-1; tentatively, D is TRBD1 (6 bases). The sample taken for sequencing was thymocytes. This clonotype was sampled from a girl under three years old with a congenital heart defect. The CDR3 loop reads CASSQLNQGTEAFF. In nucleotides, the CDR3 is TGCGCCAGCAGCCAACTAAATCAGGGGACTGAAGCTTTCTTT.